This T cell receptor beta chain was sequenced in a study of blood T cell repertoires in COVID-19. Study details: T cells, B-cell-depleted T cells, or PBMCs provided the cDNA or gDNA that served as material.

Per the original data handling: Amplification of reference gene primers provided the estimated nucleated cell counts. The data were produced by immunoSEQ multiplex PCR, yet TCRdb's version contains in-frame clones alone and is incomplete. V and J calls and clone size are copied from that table; D and trimming were computed from the DNA. The sample includes 200,000 to 300,000 clones, 84% of them seen just once. The source material was peripheral blood. This receptor was taken from a human donor in a cohort sampled during active COVID-19.

The CDR3 loop is CASSFISTGVTYNSPLHF. CDR3 sequence (DNA): TGTGCCAGCAGTTTTATCTCGACAGGGGTCACCTATAATTCACCCCTCCACTTT. The chain employs TRBV27 and TRBJ1-6, with 8 positions matching TRBD1. CDR3 length equals 18 residues. The germline gives CDR1 MNHEY, CDR2 SMNVEV (reference sequence). V shed 3 bases, J shed 2 bases, and the junction held 9 bases outside the gene matches.